This T cell receptor beta chain was profiled in a study of blood T cell repertoires in COVID-19. Study-wide context: Material from acute and convalescent COVID-19 was sourced from the United States, Italy and Spain. Sources were T cells, B-cell-depleted T cells, or PBMCs; the material itself was cDNA or gDNA.

CDR1 and CDR2 (germline): MNHEY, SMNVEV (reference sequence). Trimming stripped 3 bases from V and 9 bases from J, with 18 bases between. This CDR3 region has 16 residues. Per the original data handling: Reference gene primers were amplified, and this amplification served to estimate nucleated cell counts. Profiling relied on immunoSEQ multiplex PCR, and the TCRdb table lists in-frame clones only, not all of them. From that table come the V and J calls and clone size; the DNA was used to work out D and trimming. Among about 83,000 clones listed, roughly 80% were seen once. The gene calls are TRBV27 and TRBJ1-6; D not certain. The sequence was obtained from a woman of 80 years or more with acute or convalescent COVID-19. What was sequenced was peripheral blood. Here the CDR3 DNA reads TGTGCCAGCAGTTTTTCCGTCTCGGGTAGAGGTTCACCCCTCCACTTT. Encoded protein: CASSFSVSGRGSPLHF.